A selection of T cell receptor beta chains follows, all from one sample in a study of PD-L1 blockade in urothelial cancer. Generated by immunoSEQ multiplex PCR, the TCRdb table keeps only in-frame clones and is missing some. The sample lists 85,000 to 90,000 clones, 80% to 90% occurring once. This specimen consisted of PBMCs, obtained around atezolizumab (anti-PD-L1) treatment. The receptors stem from a woman at least 80 years old with urothelial cancer. CDR3s include the opening cysteine and the closing phenylalanine or tryptophan. The order of the fields is J gene, V gene, CDR3 protein.

j_call: TRBJ1-2; v_call: TRBV13; cdr3_aa: CASSSGGGYTF
j_call: TRBJ2-1; v_call: TRBV27; cdr3_aa: CASSLYEGANEQFF
j_call: TRBJ2-2; v_call: TRBV28; cdr3_aa: CASSLPTGELFF
j_call: TRBJ1-5; v_call: TRBV6-1; cdr3_aa: CASSEGQFLGGNQPQHF
j_call: TRBJ1-1; v_call: TRBV6-6; cdr3_aa: CASSYTISLNTEAFF
j_call: TRBJ2-1; v_call: TRBV4-1; cdr3_aa: CASSQASGGHSYNEQFF
j_call: TRBJ1-2; v_call: TRBV15; cdr3_aa: CATSRDLEDGYTF
j_call: TRBJ1-5; v_call: TRBV28; cdr3_aa: CASKWGDSNQPQHF
j_call: TRBJ1-3; v_call: TRBV2; cdr3_aa: CASAGLNSGNTIYF
j_call: TRBJ2-2; v_call: TRBV5-1; cdr3_aa: CASSPTYPSGELFF
j_call: TRBJ2-1; v_call: TRBV30; cdr3_aa: CAWTGTSGRAIYNEQFF
j_call: TRBJ1-1; v_call: TRBV28; cdr3_aa: CASTQHRGVGTEAFF
j_call: TRBJ2-3; v_call: TRBV9; cdr3_aa: CASSMTGASTDTQYF
j_call: TRBJ1-2; v_call: TRBV18; cdr3_aa: CASSPPTESYGYTF
j_call: TRBJ2-7; v_call: TRBV28; cdr3_aa: CASTRGRDNYEQYF
j_call: TRBJ2-7; v_call: TRBV27; cdr3_aa: CASFNGPYEQYF
j_call: TRBJ1-2; v_call: TRBV6-5; cdr3_aa: CASRRRQGSGGYTF
j_call: TRBJ1-1; v_call: TRBV28; cdr3_aa: CASTPAGQVNTEAFF
j_call: TRBJ2-7; v_call: TRBV7-3; cdr3_aa: CASSPGGGYSYEQYF
j_call: TRBJ2-7; v_call: TRBV18; cdr3_aa: CASSPGTGTGPYEQYF
j_call: TRBJ2-1; v_call: TRBV28; cdr3_aa: CASSPRTHLLAGVWKFF
j_call: TRBJ1-1; v_call: TRBV6-1; cdr3_aa: CASTKNRVGDTEAFF
j_call: TRBJ1-2; v_call: TRBV7-9; cdr3_aa: CASSLVGDRGRRYGYTF
j_call: TRBJ1-1; v_call: TRBV7-2; cdr3_aa: CASSFDPEGTEAFF